This T cell receptor (beta chain) was found in a study of T cells in localized non-small cell lung cancer. Here immunoSEQ multiplex PCR was the method, and the copy in TCRdb shows in-frame clones only, minus some. The sample lists tens of thousands of clones, approximately 80% occurring once. In the case of this clone: Its antigen is not identified.

CDR1 and CDR2 from the germline V gene are LNHDA and SQIVND (reference sequence). Between the trimmed V and J ends, which lost 5 bases and 0 bases, there was a span of 8 bases. The CDR3 extends over 14 amino acids. Study results and caveats: Greater T cell density in blood accompanied longer overall survival. Heterogeneity cannot be ruled out, as sequencing used one tumor region only. A median of roughly 50 of the top 100 tumor clones appeared in adjacent lung, which was paired and uninvolved.

Sample: peripheral blood, taken before any cancer treatment. The receptor comes from a male donor at least 60 years old with stage II squamous cell lung carcinoma. The chain recombines TRBV19 with TRBJ1-5, with no clear D. The CDR3 coding sequence is TGTGCCAGTAGTTCGATGATTAGCAATCAGCCCCAGCATTTT. Translating it yields CASSSMISNQPQHF.